The entry below gives a single T cell receptor beta chain sequence along with its context. This specimen comes from a study of shared clonotypes between healthy human individuals. Trimming took 4 bases from V and 3 from J; bases not matched to a gene: 4. The CDR3 covers 14 residues. Germline-derived CDR1 and CDR2 are PRHDT and FYEKMQ (reference sequence). Terminally differentiated effector memory CD45RA+ cells were excluded by CCR7 positive selection of CD45RO-negative cells. Profiled with immunoSEQ multiplex PCR; TCRdb holds only in-frame clones, not every one. The top ten clones hold 0.3% of a sample with 550,000 to 600,000 clones, roughly 98% of them seen once.

The chain has TRBV13 and TRBJ2-5; 8 nucleotides line up with TRBD1. Material: naive CD8+ T cells sorted from blood. The sequence was collected from a man aged 25 to 45 in good health. The DNA for the CDR3 is TGTGCCAGCAGCTATCGGACAGGGAAAGAGACCCAGTACTTC. Translated, it gives CASSYRTGKETQYF.